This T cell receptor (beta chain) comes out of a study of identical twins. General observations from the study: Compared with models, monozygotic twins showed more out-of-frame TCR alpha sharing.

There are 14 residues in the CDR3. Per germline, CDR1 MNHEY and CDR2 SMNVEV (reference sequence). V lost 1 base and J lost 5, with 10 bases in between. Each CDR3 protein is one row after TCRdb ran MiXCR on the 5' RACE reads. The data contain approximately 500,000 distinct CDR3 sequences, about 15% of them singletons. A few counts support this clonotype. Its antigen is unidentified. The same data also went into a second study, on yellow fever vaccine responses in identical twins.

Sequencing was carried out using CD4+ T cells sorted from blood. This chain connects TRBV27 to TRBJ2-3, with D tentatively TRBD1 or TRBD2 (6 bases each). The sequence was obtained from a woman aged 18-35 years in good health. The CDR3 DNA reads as TGTGCCAGCAGTTTATGGGGGGCAAGAGATACGCAGTATTTT. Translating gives CASSLWGARDTQYF.